Reported below is one T cell receptor (beta chain). The entry originates in a study of patients and donors after allogeneic stem cell transplantation. V was clipped by 4 bases and J by 3 bases, with 17 bases between them. The CDR3 extends over 15 amino acids. Germline lookup yields CDR1 SGDLS and CDR2 YYNGEE. TCRdb recomputed calls from the RT-PCR reads with MiXCR, one row per CDR3 protein. Of 150,000 to 200,000 distinct CDR3 sequences in the sample, roughly 24% were seen once. This sequence joins TRBV9 and TRBJ2-7, with D perhaps matching TRBD2 (6 bases). Material for sequencing was blood, either unsorted or a sorted T cell fraction (not recorded which). The receptor was isolated from a human donor who was either an allogeneic HSCT recipient or a stem cell or donor lymphocyte infusion donor (not recorded which). It is not recorded whose cells these are; they may come from a transplant donor. CDR3 sequence (DNA): TGTGCCAGCAGCCCCCTCTTTAACGGGAGCTACGAGCAGTACTTC. Its translation: CASSPLFNGSYEQYF. Looking up the rest from reference TRBV9 and TRBJ2-7 gives the full variable domain: DSGVTQTPKHLITATGQRVTLRCSPRSGDLSVYWYQQSLDQGLQFLIQYYNGEERAKGNILERFSAQQFPDLHSELNLSSLELGDSALYFCASSPLFNGSYEQYFGPGTRLTVT.